The 26 T cell receptor beta chains given below trace back to one sample, sequenced in a study of Graves' ophthalmopathy and Graves' hyperthyroidism. Amplification of TCR beta CDR3 regions used RNA transcripts. After a first-round RT-PCR with HTBI primers, a second-round multiplex PCR was run. TCRdb processed the multiplex PCR reads anew with MiXCR; each CDR3 protein has one entry. The sample contains hundreds of thousands of distinct CDR3 sequences, around 42% of which appear only once. The sample taken for sequencing was peripheral blood. The source of these receptors is an adult man with Graves' ophthalmopathy.

V gene TRBV19 combines with J gene TRBJ1-5; D is uncertain. CDR1 and CDR2 (germline): LNHDA, SQIVND (reference sequence). The CDR3 sequence is 13 residues long. Trimming stripped 4 bases from V and 0 bases from J, with 4 bases between. The CDR3 spells CASSTSSNQPQHF. CDR3 DNA: TGTGCCAGTAGTACCTCTAGCAATCAGCCCCAGCATTTT.

This clonotype showed up just once. V is TRBV29-1 and J is TRBJ2-7; 10 nucleotides match TRBD1. This CDR3 has 12 residues. CDR1 is SQVTM, CDR2 ANQGSEA, per germline. V was pared by 8 bases and J by 8 bases, with 9 bases of the junction left unmatched. The CDR3 reads CSLEGTGVKQYF. The CDR3 region has the DNA TGCAGCTTGGAGGGGACAGGGGTGAAGCAGTACTTC.

This clonotype was recorded many times. J is TRBJ2-7 and V is TRBV25-1; D gene ambiguous. The CDR3 length is 8 residues. V was cut by 11 bases and J by 4 bases, with 3 bases left in between. CDR1 and CDR2 (germline): MGHDK, SYGVNS. CDR3 region: CAEYEQYF. CDR3 in DNA: TGTGCCGAGTACGAGCAGTACTTC.

This clonotype turned up a few times. J is TRBJ2-7 and V is TRBV20-1; 8 nucleotides agree with TRBD2. The CDR3 loop spans 11 amino acids. The germline gives CDR1 DFQATT, CDR2 SNEGSKA (reference sequence). The V gene end was trimmed by 5 bases and the J gene end by 9 bases; junction bases not matched to a gene: 6. CDR3 nucleotides: TGCAGTGCTGGGGATACTAGCGGGCAGTACTTC. It encodes CSAGDTSGQYF.

The rearrangement uses TRBV7-2 and TRBJ1-2; possible D gene TRBD1, 6 bases. The CDR3 sequence is 15 residues long. Germline CDR1 and CDR2: SGHTA and FQGNSA. The germline V and J ends were trimmed by 1 base and 3 bases, with 12 bases remaining between them. CDR3 nucleotide sequence: TGTGCCAGCAGCTTAGGTGGGGGGGCTTACTATGGCTACACCTTC. This codes for CASSLGGGAYYGYTF.

This chain uses TRBV7-9 with TRBJ1-6; D ambiguous. Germline loops: CDR1 SEHNR, CDR2 FQNEAQ (reference sequence). This CDR3 spans 15 amino acids. The germline V and J ends were trimmed by 2 bases and 7 bases, with 12 bases remaining between them. CDR3 sequence reads: CASSLWARKNSPLHF. The CDR3 DNA reads as TGTGCCAGCAGCTTATGGGCCCGCAAAAATTCACCCCTCCACTTT.

The V and J genes are TRBV5-1 and TRBJ1-2, with 11 bases matching TRBD1. The V gene's germline CDR1 is SGHRS and CDR2 YFSETQ. After removal of 4 bases from V and 8 bases from J, the junction contained 19 bases not matched to a gene. This CDR3 comprises 18 residues. The CDR3 DNA reads TGCGCCAGCAGCCTCGGAGCCTCGTCCCGGGACAGGGGGGGGGGCTACACCTTC. Its translation: CASSLGASSRDRGGGYTF.

This clonotype was recorded at least ten times. The J gene is TRBJ2-7, the V gene TRBV2, with D maybe TRBD2 (6 bases). The CDR3 has 14 residues. In germline, CDR1 is SNHLY, CDR2 FYNNEI. V shed 6 bases and J shed 5 bases, with 17 bases lying between them. CDR3 DNA: TGTGCCAGCAGCGACCCCGGGGGATCGGACGAGCAGTACTTC. It specifies CASSDPGGSDEQYF.

In its sample, this clonotype was seen once. This may come from a read error, since a much larger clone is one base off. CDR3 region: CASSLFEFGYTF. Here the CDR3 DNA reads TGTGCCAGCAGCTTATTTGAGTTTGGCTACACCTTC. The gene calls are TRBV7-2 and TRBJ1-2; D not resolved. CDR1 is SGHTA and CDR2 is FQGNSA in the germline V gene. The CDR3 totals 12 residues. The V end was cut by 2 bases, the J end by 7 bases, with 8 bases between.

The chain has TRBV19 and TRBJ1-1; perhaps TRBD1 as D (5 bases). Trimming took off 6 bases at V and 2 bases at J, with 10 bases between the two ends. The CDR3 has 13 amino acids. Germline CDR1 LNHDA, CDR2 SQIVND (reference sequence). CDR3: CASSAGYNTEAFF. The CDR3 DNA follows: TGTGCCAGTAGCGCAGGGTATAACACTGAAGCTTTCTTT. Combining the CDR3 with reference TRBV19 and TRBJ1-1 gives the whole variable domain DGGITQSPKYLFRKEGQNVTLSCEQNLNHDAMYWYRQDPGQGLRLIYYSQIVNDFQKGDIAEGYSVSREKKESFPLTVTSAQKNPTAFYLCASSAGYNTEAFFGQGTRLTVV.

On this clonotype itself: A much bigger clone sits one base away, suggesting this may be a read error. The chain has TRBV9 and TRBJ2-5; 10 bases agree with TRBD2. CDR3 length: 17 residues. Germline V lookup: CDR1 SGDLS, CDR2 YYNGEE. The V segment lost 7 bases and the J segment 3 bases; nucleotides outside the gene matches: 15. CDR3 sequence reads: CASGLGEAGGLEETQYF. The CDR3 coding sequence is TGTGCCAGCGGCCTAGGAGAAGCGGGAGGGTTGGAAGAGACCCAGTACTTC. The full variable domain, rest sourced from reference TRBV9 and TRBJ2-5, is DSGVTQTPKHLITATGQRVTLRCSPRSGDLSVYWYQQSLDQGLQFLIQYYNGEERAKGNILERFSAQQFPDLHSELNLSSLELGDSALYFCASGLGEAGGLEETQYFGPGTRLLVL.

This chain links TRBV19 with TRBJ1-1; unclear D gene. With 3 bases removed from V and 4 bases from J, the gap between germline ends came to 9 bases. The CDR3 has 13 residues. Germline V gene sequence: CDR1 LNHDA, CDR2 SQIVND (reference sequence). CDR3 nucleotide sequence: TGTGCCAGTAGTATGTCGACGCTCACTGAAGCTTTCTTT. Protein sequence: CASSMSTLTEAFF.

This sequence joins TRBV24-1 and TRBJ1-4, with D unclear. The CDR3 is 11 residues long. Germline V gives CDR1 KGHDR, CDR2 SFDVKD. The V end was cut by 9 bases, the J end by 8 bases, with 9 bases between. In DNA form, the CDR3 reads TGTGCCACCGGGGATCGCGAAAAACTGTTTTTT. Its translation is CATGDREKLFF.

This clonotype was seen just once. CDR3 nucleotide sequence: TGTGCCATCAGTGCTGACCCCCAAGAGACCCAGTACTTC. This encodes CAISADPQETQYF. The rearrangement joins TRBV10-3 to TRBJ2-5; no clear D gene. The CDR3 runs to 13 residues. Germline lookup yields CDR1 ENHRY and CDR2 SYGVKD. V lost 4 bases, J lost 1 base, and 7 bases lay in between.

The chain carries TRBV7-2 and TRBJ2-7; weak D call: TRBD2 (5 bases). The V and J ends lost 1 base and 2 bases respectively, with 12 bases between them. Germline-derived CDR1 and CDR2 are SGHTA and FQGNSA. The CDR3 is 15 amino acids. The CDR3 nucleotides are TGTGCCAGCAGCTTAGGGTTTGTGCGGGCCTACGAGCAGTACTTC. Residues: CASSLGFVRAYEQYF.

This clonotype has ten or more counts. V gene TRBV2 combines with J gene TRBJ2-7, with D hard to call. Looked up from germline, CDR1 is SNHLY and CDR2 is FYNNEI. The V and J ends lost 4 bases and 2 bases respectively, with 3 bases between them. The CDR3 has 11 amino acids. Written as DNA, the CDR3 is TGTGCCAGCAGTGGAACCTACGAGCAGTACTTC. Translation: CASSGTYEQYF.

The chain carries TRBV7-9 and TRBJ2-5; 10 positions match TRBD1. Losses at the gene ends were 5 bases for V and 4 bases for J; bases not matched to a gene: 7. CDR1 and CDR2 (germline): SEHNR, FQNEAQ (reference sequence). CDR3 size: 15 residues. In DNA form, the CDR3 reads TGTGCCAGCAGCCCCCGGGACAGGGGCACAGAGACCCAGTACTTC. Translation: CASSPRDRGTETQYF. Full variable domain (outside the CDR3, taken from reference TRBV7-9 and TRBJ2-5): DTGVSQNPRHKITKRGQNVTFRCDPISEHNRLYWYRQTLGQGPEFLTYFQNEAQLEKSRLLSDRFSAERPKGSFSTLEIQRTEQGDSAMYLCASSPRDRGTETQYFGPGTRLLVL.

Concerning this clonotype: One end of the junction varies from germline; a read error may be responsible. The V and J genes are TRBV24-1 and TRBJ1-5, with 9 nucleotides matching TRBD1. CDR1 is KGHDR, CDR2 SFDVKD, per germline. This CDR3 has 14 amino acids. The CDR3 sequence: CASSLQGAPGLQHF. The DNA of the CDR3 is TGTGCCAGCAGTTTACAGGGGGCACCAGGCCTACAGCATTTT.

The J gene is TRBJ1-1, the V gene TRBV7-6, with 7 bases matching TRBD1. This CDR3 spans 16 amino acids. The V gene end was trimmed by 5 bases and the J gene end by 1 base; junction bases not matched to a gene: 10. Per germline, CDR1 SGHVS and CDR2 FNYEAQ. CDR3 loop: CASSLGRGPGNTEAFF. CDR3 DNA sequence: TGTGCCAGCAGCCTTGGTAGGGGGCCGGGGAACACTGAAGCTTTCTTT.

With respect to this clonotype: The CDR3 end shows no conserved phenylalanine or tryptophan, and so a read error is likely. CDR3 in DNA: TGTGCCAGCAGCTTGGCCAGGGGCTACGAGCAGTACCTC. Residues: CASSLARGYEQYL. This chain uses TRBV7-9 with TRBJ2-7; TRBD1 might be the D (6 bases). The V and J ends lost 3 bases and 3 bases respectively, with 9 bases between them. Germline CDR1 and CDR2: SEHNR and FQNEAQ (reference sequence). The CDR3 runs 13 residues.

V is TRBV11-2 and J is TRBJ2-2; TRBD2 is a possible D gene (6 bases). The CDR3 is 16 amino acids. V lost 8 bases and J 0 bases, leaving 16 bases between the germline ends. Per germline, CDR1 SGHAT and CDR2 FQNNGV. DNA of the CDR3: TGTGCCAGCCGACCTCTAGCGTACGCGAACACCGGGGAGCTGTTTTTT. Translation: CASRPLAYANTGELFF.

V usage is TRBV7-2 and J usage is TRBJ1-5, with 11 bases lining up with TRBD1. The CDR3 is 17 residues long. Germline CDR1 reads SGHTA; CDR2 reads FQGNSA. V gave up 4 bases and J gave up 4 bases; unmatched junction bases: 9. CDR3 residues: CASSSPLGTGGNQPQHF. As DNA, the CDR3 is TGTGCCAGCAGCTCCCCGTTAGGGACAGGGGGTAATCAGCCCCAGCATTTT.

This clonotype was recorded many times. The V call is TRBV15, the J call TRBJ2-5, with D perhaps assigned TRBD1 or TRBD2 (5 bases each). The CDR3 has 16 residues. Germline V CDR1 and CDR2: LNHNV, YYDKDF (reference sequence). Trimming left V 0 bases short and J 4 bases short, with 15 bases between. In nucleotides, the CDR3 is TGTGCCACCAGCAGAGATAGTTCGGGGCCGGGAGAGACCCAGTACTTC. Translation gives CATSRDSSGPGETQYF.

This chain uses TRBV7-2 with TRBJ1-1; D possibly corresponds to TRBD1 (5 bases). Germline V gene sequence: CDR1 SGHTA, CDR2 FQGNSA. V was clipped by 3 bases and J by 0 bases, with 11 bases between them. The CDR3 length is 15 residues. The CDR3 region is CASSLRGDLNTEAFF. In DNA, the CDR3 is TGTGCCAGCAGCTTGCGGGGGGACCTGAACACTGAAGCTTTCTTT. The full variable domain, completed using reference TRBV7-2 and TRBJ1-1, is GAGVSQSPSNKVTEKGKDVELRCDPISGHTALYWYRQSLGQGLEFLIYFQGNSAPDKSGLPSDRFSAERTGGSVSTLTIQRTQQEDSAVYLCASSLRGDLNTEAFFGQGTRLTVV.

The chain joins TRBV7-9 to TRBJ2-7; D possibly matches TRBD1 or TRBD2 (7 bases each). The CDR3 runs 15 residues. V shed 1 base and J shed 4 bases, with 14 bases lying between them. CDR1 and CDR2 from the germline V gene are SEHNR and FQNEAQ (reference sequence). This chain's CDR3 is CASSLVPGGLYEQYF. The CDR3 DNA reads TGTGCCAGCAGCTTAGTTCCAGGGGGACTATACGAGCAGTACTTC.

The rearrangement joins TRBV3-1 to TRBJ2-7; D is perhaps TRBD1 (6 bases). Trimming removed 0 bases from V and 5 bases from J, with 14 bases in between. Germline CDR1 and CDR2: LGHDT and YNNKEL (reference sequence). This CDR3 region has 15 residues. In nucleotides, the CDR3 is TGTGCCAGCAGCCAAGACCGGGCCGAGGGGGACGAGCAGTACTTC. Its protein product is CASSQDRAEGDEQYF.